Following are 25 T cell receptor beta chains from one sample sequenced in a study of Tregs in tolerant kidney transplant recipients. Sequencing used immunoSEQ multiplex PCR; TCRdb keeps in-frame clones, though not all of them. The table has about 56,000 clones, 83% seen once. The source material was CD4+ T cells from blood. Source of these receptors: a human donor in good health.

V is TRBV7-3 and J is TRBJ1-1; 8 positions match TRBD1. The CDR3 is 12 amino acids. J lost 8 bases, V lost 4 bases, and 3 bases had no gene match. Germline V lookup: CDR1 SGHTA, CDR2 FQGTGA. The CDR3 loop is CASSSRTGEAFF. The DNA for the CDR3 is TGTGCCAGCAGCTCCCGGACAGGGGAAGCTTTCTTT.

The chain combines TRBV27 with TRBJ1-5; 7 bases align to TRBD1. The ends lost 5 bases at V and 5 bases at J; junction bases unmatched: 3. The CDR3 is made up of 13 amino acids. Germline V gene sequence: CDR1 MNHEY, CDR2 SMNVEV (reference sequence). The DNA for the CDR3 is TGTGCCAGCAGTCACGACAGGGATCAGCCCCAGCATTTT. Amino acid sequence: CASSHDRDQPQHF.

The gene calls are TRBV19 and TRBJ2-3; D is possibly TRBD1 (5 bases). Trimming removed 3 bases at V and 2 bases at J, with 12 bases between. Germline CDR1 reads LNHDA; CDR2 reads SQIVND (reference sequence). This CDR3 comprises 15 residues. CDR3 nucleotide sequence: TGTGCCAGTAGTATGAGACAGTTCAACACAGATACGCAGTATTTT. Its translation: CASSMRQFNTDTQYF.

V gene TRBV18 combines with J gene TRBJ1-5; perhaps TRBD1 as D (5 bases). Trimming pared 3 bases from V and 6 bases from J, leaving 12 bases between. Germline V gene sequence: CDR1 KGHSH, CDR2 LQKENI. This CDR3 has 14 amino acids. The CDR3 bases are TGTGCCAGCTCACCCGGAAGGGACCGTCAGCCCCAGCATTTT. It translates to CASSPGRDRQPQHF.

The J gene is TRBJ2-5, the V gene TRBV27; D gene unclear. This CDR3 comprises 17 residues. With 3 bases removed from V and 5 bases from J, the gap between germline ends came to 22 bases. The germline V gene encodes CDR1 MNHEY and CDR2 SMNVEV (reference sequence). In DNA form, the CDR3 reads TGTGCCAGCAGTTTCCTCCCCCTAGGAAAAAGGTCGGAGACCCAGTACTTC. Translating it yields CASSFLPLGKRSETQYF.

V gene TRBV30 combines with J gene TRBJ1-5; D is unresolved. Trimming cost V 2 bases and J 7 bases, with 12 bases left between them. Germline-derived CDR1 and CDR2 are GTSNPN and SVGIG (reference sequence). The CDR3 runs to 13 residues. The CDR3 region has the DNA TGTGCCTGGAGTATGAGGAATAACCAGCCCCAGCATTTT. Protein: CAWSMRNNQPQHF.

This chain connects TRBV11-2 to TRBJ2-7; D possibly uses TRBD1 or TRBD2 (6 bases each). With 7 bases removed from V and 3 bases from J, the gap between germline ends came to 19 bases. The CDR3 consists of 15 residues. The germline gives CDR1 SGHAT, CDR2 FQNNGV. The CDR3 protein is CASTDFRGLLYEQYF. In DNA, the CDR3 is TGTGCCAGCACCGACTTCCGGGGGCTTCTCTACGAGCAGTACTTC.

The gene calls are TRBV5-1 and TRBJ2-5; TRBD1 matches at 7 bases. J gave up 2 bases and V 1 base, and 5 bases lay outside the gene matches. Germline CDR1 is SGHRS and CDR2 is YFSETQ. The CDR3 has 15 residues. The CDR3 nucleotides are TGCGCCAGCAGCTTGCGGGGACAGCTACAAGAGACCCAGTACTTC. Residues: CASSLRGQLQETQYF. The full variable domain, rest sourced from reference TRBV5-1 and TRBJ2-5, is KAGVTQTPRYLIKTRGQQVTLSCSPISGHRSVSWYQQTPGQGLQFLFEYFSETQRNKGNFPGRFSGRQFSNSRSEMNVSTLELGDSALYLCASSLRGQLQETQYFGPGTRLLVL.

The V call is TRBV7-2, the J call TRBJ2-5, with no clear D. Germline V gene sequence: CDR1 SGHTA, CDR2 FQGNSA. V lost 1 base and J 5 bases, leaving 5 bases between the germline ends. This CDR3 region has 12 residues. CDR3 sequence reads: CASSLGPETQYF. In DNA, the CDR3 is TGTGCCAGCAGCTTAGGCCCGGAGACCCAGTACTTC.

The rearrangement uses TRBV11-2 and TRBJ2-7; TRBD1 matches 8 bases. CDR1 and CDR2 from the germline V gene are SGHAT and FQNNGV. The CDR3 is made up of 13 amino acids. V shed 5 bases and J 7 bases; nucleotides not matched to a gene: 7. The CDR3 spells CASSPIQGGEQYF. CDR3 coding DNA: TGTGCCAGCAGCCCGATACAGGGGGGAGAGCAGTACTTC.

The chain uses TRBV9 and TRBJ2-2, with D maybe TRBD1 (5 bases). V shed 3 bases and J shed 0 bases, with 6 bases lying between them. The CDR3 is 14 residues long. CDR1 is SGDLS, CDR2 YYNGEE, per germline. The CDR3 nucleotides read TGTGCCAGCAGCGAACAGGCGAACACCGGGGAGCTGTTTTTT. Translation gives CASSEQANTGELFF.

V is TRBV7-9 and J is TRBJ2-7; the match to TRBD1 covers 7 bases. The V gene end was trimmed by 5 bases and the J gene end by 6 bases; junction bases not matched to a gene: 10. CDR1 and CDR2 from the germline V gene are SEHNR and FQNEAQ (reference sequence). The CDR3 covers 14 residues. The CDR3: CASSRRQGDFEQYF. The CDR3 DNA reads TGTGCCAGCAGCCGTAGACAGGGCGATTTCGAGCAGTACTTC.

This chain's CDR3 is CASSMLSRGLDQPQHF. The CDR3, as DNA: TGTGCCAGTAGTATGCTTAGCAGGGGGCTCGATCAGCCCCAGCATTTT. The genes are TRBV19 and TRBJ1-5; TRBD1 agrees at 8 bases. Germline V gene lookup returns CDR1 LNHDA and CDR2 SQIVND (reference sequence). The CDR3 has 16 residues. The V segment lost 3 bases and the J segment 5 bases; nucleotides outside the gene matches: 9.

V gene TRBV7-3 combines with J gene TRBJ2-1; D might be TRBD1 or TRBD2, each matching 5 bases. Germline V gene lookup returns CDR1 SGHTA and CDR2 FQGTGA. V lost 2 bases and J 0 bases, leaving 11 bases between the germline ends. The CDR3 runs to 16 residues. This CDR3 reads CASSLEGTVSYNEQFF. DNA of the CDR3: TGTGCCAGCAGCTTAGAAGGGACGGTCTCCTACAATGAGCAGTTCTTC.

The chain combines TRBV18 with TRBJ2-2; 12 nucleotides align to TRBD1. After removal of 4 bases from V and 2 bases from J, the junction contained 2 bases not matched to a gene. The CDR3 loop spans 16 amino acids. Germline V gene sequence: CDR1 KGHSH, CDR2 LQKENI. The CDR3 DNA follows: TGTGCCAGCTCACAAGGGACAGGGGGCAACACCGGGGAGCTGTTTTTT. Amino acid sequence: CASSQGTGGNTGELFF.

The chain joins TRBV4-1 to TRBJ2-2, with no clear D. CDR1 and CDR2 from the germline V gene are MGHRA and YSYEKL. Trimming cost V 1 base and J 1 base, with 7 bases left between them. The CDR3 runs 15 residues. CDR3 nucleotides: TGCGCCAGCAGCCAAGCCCACCAGAACACCGGGGAGCTGTTTTTT. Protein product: CASSQAHQNTGELFF.

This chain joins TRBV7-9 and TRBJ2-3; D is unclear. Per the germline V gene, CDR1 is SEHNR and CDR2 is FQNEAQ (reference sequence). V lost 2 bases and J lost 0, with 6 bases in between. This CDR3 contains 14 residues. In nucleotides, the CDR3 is TGTGCCAGCAGCTTAACACAAAGCACAGATACGCAGTATTTT. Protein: CASSLTQSTDTQYF.

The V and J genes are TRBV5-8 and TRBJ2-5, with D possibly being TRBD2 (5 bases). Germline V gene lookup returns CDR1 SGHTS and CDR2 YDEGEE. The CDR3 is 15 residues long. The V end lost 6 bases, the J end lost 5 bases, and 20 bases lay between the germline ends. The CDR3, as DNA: TGTGCCAGCACCGGGAATTATGGGCCCCTCGAGACCCAGTACTTC. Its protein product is CASTGNYGPLETQYF.

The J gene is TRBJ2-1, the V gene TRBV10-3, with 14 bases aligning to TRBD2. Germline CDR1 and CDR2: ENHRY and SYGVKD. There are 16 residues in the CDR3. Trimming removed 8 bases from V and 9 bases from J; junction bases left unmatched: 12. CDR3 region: CAIRGGLAGVVLEQFF. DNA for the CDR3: TGTGCCATCCGAGGGGGACTAGCGGGAGTTGTACTTGAGCAGTTCTTC.

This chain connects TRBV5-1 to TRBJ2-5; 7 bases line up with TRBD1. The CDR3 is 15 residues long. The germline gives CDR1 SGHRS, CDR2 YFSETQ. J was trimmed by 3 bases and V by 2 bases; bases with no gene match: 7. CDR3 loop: CASSFSGTEEETQYF. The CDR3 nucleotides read TGCGCCAGCAGCTTTTCCGGGACAGAGGAAGAGACCCAGTACTTC. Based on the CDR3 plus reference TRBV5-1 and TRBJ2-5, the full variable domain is KAGVTQTPRYLIKTRGQQVTLSCSPISGHRSVSWYQQTPGQGLQFLFEYFSETQRNKGNFPGRFSGRQFSNSRSEMNVSTLELGDSALYLCASSFSGTEEETQYFGPGTRLLVL.

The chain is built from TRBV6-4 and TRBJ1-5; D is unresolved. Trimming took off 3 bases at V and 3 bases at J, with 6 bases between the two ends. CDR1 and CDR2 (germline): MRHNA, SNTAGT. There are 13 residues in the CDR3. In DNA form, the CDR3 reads TGTGCCAGCAGTGAACAGTCCAATCAGCCCCAGCATTTT. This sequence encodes CASSEQSNQPQHF.

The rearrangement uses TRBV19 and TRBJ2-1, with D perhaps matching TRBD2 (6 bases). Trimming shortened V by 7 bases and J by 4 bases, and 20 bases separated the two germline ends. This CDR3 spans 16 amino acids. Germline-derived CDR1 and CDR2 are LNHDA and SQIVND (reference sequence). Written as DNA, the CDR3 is TGTGCCAGTATGGGTCTAACTAGCTCTTCTTACAATGAGCAGTTCTTC. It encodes CASMGLTSSSYNEQFF.

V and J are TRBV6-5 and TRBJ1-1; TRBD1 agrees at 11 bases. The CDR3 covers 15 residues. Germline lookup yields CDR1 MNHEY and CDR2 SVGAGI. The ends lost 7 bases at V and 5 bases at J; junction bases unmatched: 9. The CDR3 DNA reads TGTGCCAGCACTCCCCGGGGACAGGGGGTAACTGAAGCTTTCTTT. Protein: CASTPRGQGVTEAFF.

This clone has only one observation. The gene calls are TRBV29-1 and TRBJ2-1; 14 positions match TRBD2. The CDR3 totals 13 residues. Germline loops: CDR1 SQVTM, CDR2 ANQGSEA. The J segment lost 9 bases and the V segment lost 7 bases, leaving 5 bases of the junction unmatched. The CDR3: CSGRLAGGGEQFF. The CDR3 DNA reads TGCAGCGGACGACTAGCGGGAGGGGGTGAGCAGTTCTTC.

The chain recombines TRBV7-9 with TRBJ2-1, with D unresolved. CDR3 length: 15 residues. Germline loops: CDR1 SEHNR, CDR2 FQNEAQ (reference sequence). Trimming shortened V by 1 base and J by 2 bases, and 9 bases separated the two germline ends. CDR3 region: CASSLVMGTYNEQFF. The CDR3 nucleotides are TGTGCCAGCAGCTTAGTAATGGGGACCTACAATGAGCAGTTCTTC.